Below are 8 T cell receptor beta chains sequenced from a single sample in a study of shared clonotypes between healthy human individuals. Generated by immunoSEQ multiplex PCR, the TCRdb table keeps only in-frame clones and is missing some. The table shows some 200,000 clones, with 65% to 70% occurring only once. Source material: memory CD4+ T cells sorted from blood. Subset indicated: CD45RA-negative fraction. Receptors originate from a man aged 30 to 45 in good health.

V gene TRBV19 combines with J gene TRBJ2-7, with a weak D call TRBD2 (5 bases). CDR3 size: 13 residues. Germline V gene lookup returns CDR1 LNHDA and CDR2 SQIVND (reference sequence). The ends were cut back, 4 bases at V and 5 bases at J, with 12 bases in the middle. DNA for the CDR3: TGTGCCAGTAGTAGCGGTTTTAGCGACGAGCAGTACTTC. It specifies CASSSGFSDEQYF.

The CDR3 protein is CASWIRDSGSYNEQFF. The CDR3 DNA reads TGTGCCAGCTGGATTCGGGACTCCGGGTCATACAATGAGCAGTTCTTC. This chain links TRBV6-6 with TRBJ2-1, with D possibly TRBD2 on 6 matching bases. Trimming left V 8 bases short and J 4 bases short, with 21 bases between. CDR3 length: 16 amino acids. In germline, CDR1 is MNHNY, CDR2 SVGAGI (reference sequence).

This clone was seen a single time. V usage is TRBV5-4 and J usage is TRBJ2-3, with D perhaps TRBD2 (6 bases). This CDR3 region has 13 residues. V dropped 5 bases and J dropped 2 bases, with 9 bases sitting between them. Germline assignment: CDR1 SGHNT and CDR2 YYREEE (reference sequence). This CDR3 is CASSSGFTDTQYF. The CDR3 DNA is TGTGCCAGCAGTAGCGGATTCACAGATACGCAGTATTTT.

J is TRBJ2-1 and V is TRBV7-8; D possibly corresponds to TRBD1 (5 bases). Trimming stripped 5 bases from V and 7 bases from J, with 18 bases between. The CDR3 length is 15 residues. CDR1 is SGHVS and CDR2 is FQNEAQ in the germline V gene. For the CDR3, the DNA is TGTGCCAGCAGCCTCGATTACGACAGACCAAATGAGCAGTTCTTC. This encodes CASSLDYDRPNEQFF.

V and J are TRBV7-3 and TRBJ2-5, with D maybe TRBD1 (5 bases). Trimming removed 1 base at V and 4 bases at J, with 13 bases between. Germline-derived CDR1 and CDR2 are SGHTA and FQGTGA. The CDR3 sequence is 15 residues long. This chain's CDR3 is CASSLIPGIGETQYF. The CDR3 region has the DNA TGTGCCAGCAGCTTAATCCCAGGGATTGGAGAGACCCAGTACTTC.

The rearrangement joins TRBV28 to TRBJ2-5, with D unclear. The CDR3 extends over 14 amino acids. V was trimmed by 4 bases and J by 7 bases, leaving 16 bases between them. From germline, CDR1 is MDHEN and CDR2 SYDVKM. CDR3: CASSSQRRLGTQYF. The CDR3 DNA is TGTGCCAGCAGTTCCCAACGTCGCCTTGGGACCCAGTACTTC. The entire variable domain, with the rest obtained from reference TRBV28 and TRBJ2-5, is as follows: DVKVTQSSRYLVKRTGEKVFLECVQDMDHENMFWYRQDPGLGLRLIYFSYDVKMKEKGDIPEGYSVSREKKERFSLILESASTNQTSMYLCASSSQRRLGTQYFGPGTRLLVL.

The V call is TRBV7-2, the J call TRBJ2-1, with D tentatively TRBD2 (5 bases). CDR3 size: 16 residues. V was pared by 1 base and J by 7 bases, with 17 bases between. Germline CDR1 reads SGHTA; CDR2 reads FQGNSA. The DNA of the CDR3 is TGTGCCAGCAGCTTAGTATCATCGGGTCGGGATAATGAGCAGTTCTTC. Its translation is CASSLVSSGRDNEQFF. Complete variable domain (other parts from reference TRBV7-2 and TRBJ2-1): GAGVSQSPSNKVTEKGKDVELRCDPISGHTALYWYRQSLGQGLEFLIYFQGNSAPDKSGLPSDRFSAERTGGSVSTLTIQRTQQEDSAVYLCASSLVSSGRDNEQFFGPGTRLTVL.

This clone was counted only a few times. The chain links TRBV5-1 to TRBJ1-1; the D is unclear. V lost 4 bases and J 1 base, leaving 11 bases between the germline ends. Per germline, CDR1 SGHRS and CDR2 YFSETQ. CDR3 length: 14 amino acids. CDR3 in DNA: TGCGCCAGCAGCCCAGGAGCCAAGAACACTGAAGCTTTCTTT. It specifies CASSPGAKNTEAFF.